These 27 T cell receptor beta chains came from one sample sequenced in a study of Ad26.COV2.S vaccination and SARS-CoV-2 variants. As for treatment: around 19 received Ad26.COV2.S at low or high dose, single or two shots; 5 received placebo; per-sample allocation not given. Sampling was performed 63 days after the first vaccine or placebo injection. Assay used: immunoSEQ multiplex PCR; TCRdb lists only in-frame clones, some missing. The table records 400,000 to 500,000 clones, about 91% of them present only once. The sequencing here drew on peripheral blood, taken in a trial of Ad26.COV2.S vaccine versus placebo. All receptors come from a person between 18 and 65 years old who received the Ad26.COV2.S COVID-19 vaccine or a placebo.

The chain has TRBV7-2 and TRBJ2-7; D gene uncertain. The CDR3 runs to 17 residues. Trimming removed 2 bases from V and 6 bases from J, with 23 bases in between. Germline lookup yields CDR1 SGHTA and CDR2 FQGNSA. CDR3 sequence reads: CASSLSSRTEEMGEQYV. Written as DNA, the CDR3 is TGTGCCAGCAGCTTATCTTCTCGAACAGAGGAAATGGGCGAGCAGTACGTC.

The chain carries TRBV9 and TRBJ1-4, with D maybe TRBD1 (5 bases). Trimming left V 2 bases short and J 4 bases short, with 12 bases between. This CDR3 contains 15 residues. Germline values: CDR1 SGDLS, CDR2 YYNGEE. The CDR3 coding sequence is TGTGCCAGCAGCGTCCGCGACAGATATAATGAAAAACTGTTTTTT. As protein: CASSVRDRYNEKLFF.

The chain carries TRBV11-3 and TRBJ2-3; D may match TRBD1 or TRBD2 (5 bases each). This CDR3 is built from 16 residues. V lost 5 bases, J lost 1 base, and 16 bases lay in between. The germline V gene encodes CDR1 SGHNT and CDR2 YENEEA. In DNA, the CDR3 is TGTGCCAGCAGCCGAGCACCTAGGGACCGCACAGATACGCAGTATTTT. Amino acid sequence: CASSRAPRDRTDTQYF.

The genes are TRBV4-1 and TRBJ1-5; D remains unclear. The CDR3 is made up of 14 amino acids. From germline, CDR1 is MGHRA and CDR2 YSYEKL. V dropped 5 bases and J dropped 3 bases, with 11 bases sitting between them. The CDR3 DNA reads as TGCGCCAGCAGCTACGGACCCAACAATCAGCCCCAGCATTTT. This codes for CASSYGPNNQPQHF.

The V and J genes are TRBV6-6 and TRBJ1-4; 10 bases align to TRBD1. This CDR3 comprises 14 residues. The trim removed 7 bases at V and 8 bases at J, leaving 7 bases unmatched. In germline, CDR1 is MNHNY, CDR2 SVGAGI (reference sequence). The CDR3 spells CASTLRDRGEKLFF. In DNA, the CDR3 is TGTGCCAGCACCCTCCGGGACAGGGGCGAAAAACTGTTTTTT.

In its sample, this clone was seen once. The chain couples TRBV7-9 to TRBJ1-4; D not certain. CDR1 SEHNR and CDR2 FQNEAQ come from the germline V gene (reference sequence). V shed 2 bases and J shed 5 bases, with 15 bases lying between them. The CDR3 runs 16 residues. The CDR3 DNA sequence: TGTGCCAGCAGCTTATTCTTTCGTTGGCAGAATGAAAAACTGTTTTTT. Its translation is CASSLFFRWQNEKLFF.

The rearrangement uses TRBV7-3 and TRBJ2-1; possible D gene TRBD2, 5 bases. Germline V CDR1 and CDR2: SGHTA, FQGTGA. V gave up 5 bases and J gave up 2 bases, with 10 bases separating them. This CDR3 is built from 14 residues. CDR3 nucleotide sequence: TGTGCCAGCAGCCCAGGTAGCGCCTACAATGAGCAGTTCTTC. Encoded protein: CASSPGSAYNEQFF.

The chain employs TRBV10-3 and TRBJ2-1; 10 nucleotides line up with TRBD2. Trimming took 2 bases from V and 10 from J; bases not matched to a gene: 8. Germline assignment: CDR1 ENHRY and CDR2 SYGVKD. CDR3 length equals 15 residues. The CDR3 DNA reads as TGTGCCATCAGTGAGGCTAGCGGGGGTTTTCAGGAGCAGTTCTTC. Translation: CAISEASGGFQEQFF.

The V call is TRBV11-2, the J call TRBJ1-1; 8 bases align to TRBD1. Germline loops: CDR1 SGHAT, CDR2 FQNNGV. CDR3 length: 18 amino acids. The V gene end was trimmed by 5 bases and the J gene end by 4 bases; junction bases not matched to a gene: 18. CDR3 sequence reads: CASSQEYRDRRSFTEAFF. Here the CDR3 DNA reads TGTGCCAGCAGCCAAGAATACCGGGACAGGAGATCGTTCACTGAAGCTTTCTTT.

The chain employs TRBV4-3 and TRBJ1-2, with D tentatively TRBD1 (6 bases). The CDR3 is 17 amino acids. The V gene's germline CDR1 is LGHNA and CDR2 YSLEER. The germline V and J ends were trimmed by 0 bases and 5 bases, with 19 bases remaining between them. DNA for the CDR3: TGCGCCAGCAGCCAAGAGGGTCCGGGGGCGGGGTATTATGGCTACACCTTC. Its translation is CASSQEGPGAGYYGYTF.

The rearrangement links TRBV5-6 to TRBJ2-7, with 8 bases matching TRBD2. V shed 4 bases, J shed 4 bases, and the junction held 7 bases outside the gene matches. The germline gives CDR1 SGHDT, CDR2 YYEEEE. This CDR3 has 14 residues. The CDR3, as DNA: TGTGCCAGCAGCCCATTGGGACTAGAATACGAGCAGTACTTC. Protein product: CASSPLGLEYEQYF.

The chain is built from TRBV7-8 and TRBJ1-2; 7 bases are shared with TRBD1. Trimming removed 2 bases from V and 7 bases from J; junction bases left unmatched: 19. The CDR3 sequence is 18 residues long. The germline V gene encodes CDR1 SGHVS and CDR2 FQNEAQ. The CDR3 DNA reads as TGTGCCAGCAGCTTAAGGGTGGGGACAGCGAAACTTTTTCCTGGCTACACCTTC. This codes for CASSLRVGTAKLFPGYTF.

The J gene is TRBJ1-1, the V gene TRBV7-9; TRBD1 agrees at 7 bases. This CDR3 is 13 amino acids long. Looked up from germline, CDR1 is SEHNR and CDR2 is FQNEAQ (reference sequence). Trimming took 4 bases from V and 6 from J; bases not matched to a gene: 5. CDR3 sequence reads: CASSSGQRAEAFF. The CDR3 region has the DNA TGTGCCAGCAGCTCGGGACAGAGGGCTGAAGCTTTCTTT.

CDR3 nucleotides: TGTGCCAGCAGCTTAGGGCTGGTTTTGGGCGAGCAGTACTTC. This gives the protein CASSLGLVLGEQYF. The chain combines TRBV7-8 with TRBJ2-7; no definite D call. The CDR3 runs to 14 residues. V lost 1 base, J lost 6 bases, and 13 bases lay in between. Germline values: CDR1 SGHVS, CDR2 FQNEAQ.

This chain joins TRBV6-5 and TRBJ2-7, with 8 nucleotides matching TRBD1. The length of the CDR3 is 13 residues. Trimming at V came to 5 bases and at J to 6 bases, leaving 6 bases not matched to a gene. CDR1 and CDR2 (germline): MNHEY, SVGAGI. CDR3 nucleotides: TGTGCCAGCAGTACGGACAGGGAATCCGAGCAGTACTTC. It codes for CASSTDRESEQYF.

The V and J genes are TRBV6-6 and TRBJ1-4, with D possibly matching TRBD1 (6 bases). This CDR3 region has 19 residues. Per the germline V gene, CDR1 is MNHNY and CDR2 is SVGAGI (reference sequence). V lost 5 bases to trimming and J lost 4 bases, with 26 bases between them. CDR3 nucleotides: TGTGCCAGCAGTCTCCCCACAAGGACAGCTACACGTTATAATGAAAAACTGTTTTTT. Its translation: CASSLPTRTATRYNEKLFF.

V and J are TRBV3-1 (or the pseudogene TRBV3-2) and TRBJ1-3; the D gene is possibly TRBD1 (6 bases). V gave up 2 bases and J gave up 1 base, with 21 bases separating them. CDR3 length equals 19 residues. Germline CDR1 is LGHDT and CDR2 is YNNKEL (reference sequence). In DNA, the CDR3 is TGTGCCAGCAGCCAATGGATTGGGACACCTTTATTTTCTGGAAACACCATATATTTT. This gives the protein CASSQWIGTPLFSGNTIYF.

CDR3 DNA sequence: TGCGCCAGCAGCTCGGACAGGGGAGAGTACGAGCAGTACTTC. Encoded protein: CASSSDRGEYEQYF. The rearrangement links TRBV5-1 to TRBJ2-7; 9 nucleotides agree with TRBD1. Germline assignment: CDR1 SGHRS and CDR2 YFSETQ. Germline trimming cut 3 bases from V and 4 bases from J; bases unmatched to any gene: 5. CDR3 length: 14 amino acids.

The rearrangement links TRBV6-6 to TRBJ1-1; D unresolved. Trimming removed 2 bases at V and 1 base at J, with 8 bases between. Germline V CDR1 and CDR2: MNHNY, SVGAGI (reference sequence). This CDR3 spans 14 amino acids. This CDR3 reads CASSYLERNTEAFF. DNA of the CDR3: TGTGCCAGCAGTTACCTGGAGAGGAACACTGAAGCTTTCTTT.

V and J are TRBV13 and TRBJ2-1, with D unclear. CDR1 and CDR2 from the germline V gene are PRHDT and FYEKMQ (reference sequence). V was pared by 1 base and J by 9 bases, with 10 bases between. This CDR3 has 13 amino acids. The CDR3 is CASSLDSGAEQFF. The DNA of the CDR3 is TGTGCCAGCAGCTTAGACTCAGGAGCTGAGCAGTTCTTC.

This chain connects TRBV18 to TRBJ1-3; tentatively, D is TRBD1 (5 bases). The V gene lost 5 bases and the J gene lost 0 bases, with 14 bases spanning the gap. Germline V gene lookup returns CDR1 KGHSH and CDR2 LQKENI. The CDR3 covers 16 residues. For the CDR3, the DNA is TGTGCCAGCTCATCCTCGACAGCAGTCTCTGGAAACACCATATATTTT. It is translated as CASSSSTAVSGNTIYF.

The chain couples TRBV12-3 or TRBV12-4 to TRBJ2-7; D may correspond to TRBD1 or TRBD2 (5 bases each). The CDR3 covers 13 residues. Trimming shortened V by 3 bases and J by 4 bases, and 10 bases separated the two germline ends. The CDR3 spells CASSFRDGYEQYV. Here the CDR3 DNA reads TGTGCCAGCAGTTTCCGGGACGGATACGAGCAGTACGTC.

The chain has TRBV30 and TRBJ1-3; 8 bases fit TRBD1. Germline CDR1 is GTSNPN and CDR2 is SVGIG (reference sequence). The CDR3 consists of 14 residues. V gave up 3 bases and J gave up 4 bases; unmatched junction bases: 5. The DNA for the CDR3 is TGTGCCTGGAGCAGGGGGCTCGGGGGAAACACCATATATTTT. Its protein is CAWSRGLGGNTIYF.

This clone was seen a few times. The chain employs TRBV2 and TRBJ1-6; D uncertain. Germline lookup yields CDR1 SNHLY and CDR2 FYNNEI. CDR3 length: 15 residues. Trimming cost V 2 bases and J 10 bases, with 15 bases left between them. CDR3 sequence reads: CASSERRAPGSPLHF. In DNA form, the CDR3 reads TGTGCCAGCAGTGAACGGAGGGCGCCGGGCTCACCCCTCCACTTT.

This clone was seen only once. The V gene is TRBV3-1 (or the pseudogene TRBV3-2), the J gene TRBJ2-2; unclear D gene. Germline CDR1 is LGHDT and CDR2 is YNNKEL (reference sequence). This CDR3 spans 14 amino acids. V lost 4 bases and J 5 bases, leaving 11 bases between the germline ends. The chain's CDR3 is CASSPYGPTGELFF. The CDR3 bases are TGTGCCAGCAGCCCTTACGGCCCGACCGGGGAGCTGTTTTTT.

The chain is built from TRBV6-5 and TRBJ2-7; D possibly corresponds to TRBD1 (6 bases). The CDR3 has 14 residues. Germline lookup yields CDR1 MNHEY and CDR2 SVGAGI. Trimming removed 2 bases at V and 2 bases at J, with 10 bases between. CDR3 DNA: TGTGCCAGCAGTTACCAACAGGGAACCTACGAGCAGTACTTC. Amino acid sequence: CASSYQQGTYEQYF.

This clone was detected only a few times. The chain is built from TRBV7-9 and TRBJ2-2, with 8 bases aligning to TRBD1. After removal of 3 bases from V and 5 bases from J, the junction contained 5 bases not matched to a gene. From germline, CDR1 is SEHNR and CDR2 FQNEAQ (reference sequence). The CDR3 has 15 amino acids. CDR3 DNA: TGTGCCAGCAGCTTTTGGGACAGGCAGACCGGGGAGCTGTTTTTT. As protein: CASSFWDRQTGELFF.